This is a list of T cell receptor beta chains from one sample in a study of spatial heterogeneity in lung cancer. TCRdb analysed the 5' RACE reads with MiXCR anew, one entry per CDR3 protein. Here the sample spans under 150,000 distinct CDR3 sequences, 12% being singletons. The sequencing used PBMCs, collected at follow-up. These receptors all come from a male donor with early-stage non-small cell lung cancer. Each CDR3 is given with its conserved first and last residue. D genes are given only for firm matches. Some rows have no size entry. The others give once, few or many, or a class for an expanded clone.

CSVFSTGTYGYTF,TGCAGCGTTTTTTCGACAGGGACCTATGGCTACACCTTC,TRBJ1-2,many,TRBV29-1,TRBD1
CAWSHRGYAPLISRRSYEQYF,TGTGCCTGGAGTCACAGGGGGTACGCTCCTTTAATTTCACGACGCTCCTACGAGCAGTACTTC,TRBJ2-7,many,TRBV30,TRBD1
CASSLSQGALLHEQYF,TGTGCCAGCAGTTTATCACAGGGGGCATTACTCCACGAGCAGTACTTC,TRBJ2-7,-,TRBV27,TRBD1
CAWSVSGDRFTEAFF,TGTGCCTGGAGTGTATCGGGTGACAGGTTCACTGAAGCTTTCTTT,TRBJ1-1,many,TRBV30,-
CASSYSGGENTEAFF,TGTGCCAGCAGTTACTCGGGGGGGGAGAACACTGAAGCTTTCTTT,TRBJ1-1,few,TRBV6-6,-
CASSQVVQGTDTQYF,TGCGCCAGCAGCCAAGTCGTACAGGGGACAGATACGCAGTATTTT,TRBJ2-3,few,TRBV4-1,TRBD1
CASSAGGGRETQYF,TGTGCCAGCAGCGCCGGGGGAGGCCGAGAGACCCAGTACTTC,TRBJ2-5,medium-sized,TRBV6-2/TRBV6-3,-
CAISGVSGVYEQFF,TGTGCCATCAGTGGGGTCTCGGGGGTTTATGAGCAGTTCTTC,TRBJ2-1,-,TRBV10-3,-
CSARQRGGSYEQYF,TGCAGTGCTAGACAGCGGGGGGGCTCCTACGAGCAGTACTTC,TRBJ2-7,-,TRBV20-1,TRBD2
CASSGGGDTYEQYF,TGTGCCAGCAGTGGTGGGGGGGACACCTACGAGCAGTACTTC,TRBJ2-7,-,TRBV28,-
CASSEENIGYTF,TGTGCCAGCAGTGAAGAAAACATAGGCTACACCTTC,TRBJ1-2,-,TRBV6-1,-
CASSLGGWGILSYNEQFF,TGTGCCAGCAGCTTAGGAGGATGGGGCATACTTTCCTACAATGAGCAGTTCTTC,TRBJ2-1,few,TRBV11-3,-
CSVALDRSQPQHF,TGCAGCGTTGCTCTGGACAGGAGTCAGCCCCAGCATTTT,TRBJ1-5,many,TRBV29-1,TRBD1
CSAIHARGTSGGSGLYNEQFF,TGCAGTGCTATCCACGCACGTGGGACTAGCGGGGGGAGCGGCCTCTACAATGAGCAGTTCTTC,TRBJ2-1,few,TRBV20-1,TRBD2
CSARRDVKNIQYF,TGCAGTGCCCGTAGGGACGTCAAAAACATTCAGTACTTC,TRBJ2-4,-,TRBV20-1,-
CASSGGTGKGDQPQHF,TGTGCCAGCAGCGGCGGGACAGGGAAAGGGGATCAGCCCCAGCATTTT,TRBJ1-5,-,TRBV7-2,TRBD1
CASRVADRRSNQPQHF,TGTGCCAGCAGGGTCGCTGACAGAAGAAGCAATCAGCCCCAGCATTTT,TRBJ1-5,-,TRBV6-1,-
CASSPRQGRNTGELFF,TGTGCCAGCAGCCCGAGACAGGGGAGGAACACCGGGGAGCTGTTTTTT,TRBJ2-2,-,TRBV5-5,TRBD1
CASSLSQRGTDTQYF,TGCGCCAGCAGCTTATCCCAGCGGGGCACAGATACGCAGTATTTT,TRBJ2-3,many,TRBV5-1,-
CASRPGQGANTGELFF,TGTGCCAGCAGGCCGGGACAGGGGGCAAACACCGGGGAGCTGTTTTTT,TRBJ2-2,few,TRBV14,TRBD1
CASSLAGIAEAFF,TGCGCCAGCAGCTTGGCAGGGATCGCTGAAGCTTTCTTT,TRBJ1-1,few,TRBV5-1,-
CASSPRGVLLYEQYF,TGTGCCAGCAGCCCCCGGGGCGTCCTCCTATACGAGCAGTACTTC,TRBJ2-7,-,TRBV11-2,-
CASSVLDLPYTQYF,TGTGCCAGCAGCGTACTAGACTTACCATATACGCAGTATTTT,TRBJ2-3,few,TRBV9,-
CSVAGHSNTEAFF,TGCAGCGTTGCGGGACATTCGAACACTGAAGCTTTCTTT,TRBJ1-1,many,TRBV29-1,-
CASSVRGAPPGNTIYF,TGTGCCAGCAGCGTTAGGGGGGCGCCTCCTGGAAACACCATATATTTT,TRBJ1-3,few,TRBV9,-
CASSLNGDGNSPLHF,TGTGCCAGCAGTTTAAACGGGGACGGGAATTCACCCCTCCACTTT,TRBJ1-6,many,TRBV12-3/TRBV12-4,-
CASSLAFQGHEQYF,TGTGCCAGCAGCTTAGCCTTTCAGGGGCACGAGCAGTACTTC,TRBJ2-7,-,TRBV11-1,-
CSALSGGNEQFF,TGCAGTGCTCTTAGCGGGGGGAATGAGCAGTTCTTC,TRBJ2-1,many,TRBV20-1,TRBD2
CSAPRDRDYEQYF,TGCAGTGCCCCACGGGACAGAGATTACGAGCAGTACTTC,TRBJ2-7,few,TRBV20-1,TRBD1
CASSQVLGASGQNIQYF,TGCGCCAGCAGCCAAGTATTGGGGGCCTCCGGCCAAAACATTCAGTACTTC,TRBJ2-4,few,TRBV4-1,-
CSTGTPSTDTQYF,TGCAGTACCGGGACTCCTAGCACAGATACGCAGTATTTT,TRBJ2-3,few,TRBV20-1,-
CASSPLGIVSYEQYF,TGTGCCAGCAGCCCGCTGGGGATAGTCTCCTACGAGCAGTACTTC,TRBJ2-7,many,TRBV9,-
CASSPRQGATGYTF,TGTGCCAGCTCACCTCGACAGGGGGCTACTGGCTACACCTTC,TRBJ1-2,-,TRBV18,TRBD1
CASSPIRPANEKLFF,TGTGCCAGCAGTCCTATAAGGCCAGCTAATGAAAAACTGTTTTTT,TRBJ1-4,few,TRBV28,-
CASSYSGESGNTIYF,TGTGCCAGCAGTTACTCAGGGGAGTCTGGAAACACCATATATTTT,TRBJ1-3,-,TRBV6-5,-